This record covers a single T cell receptor (beta chain). The antigen it binds to is not known. No base qualities exist here, and no much larger clone lies one base off it. This entry belongs to a study of blood T cell repertoires in COVID-19 (TCRdb year 2020). With respect to the entire study: The collaborator samples originated in the United States, Italy and Spain and spanned the acute and convalescent phases of COVID-19. The prospective study material was composed of cDNA or gDNA derived from T cells, B-cell-depleted T cells, or PBMCs. Subjects who had been exposed to COVID-19, were actively infected with it, or had recovered from it provided the deeply sampled blood TCRbeta repertoires that made up the dataset. A freely available public database, intended as a resource for researchers studying the immune response to SARS-CoV-2, is where the repertoires were released. The samples were drawn from the first 160 participants of the ongoing ImmuneRACE study and from more than 1,000 subjects provided by 6 global collaborators. The sample metadata nearly always contained a de-identified subject ID, COVID-19 status, age in years and sex. Where available, HLA class I and class II types were obtained from metadata supplied by the sample provider rather than from assay-based typing.

TCRbeta CDR3 regions were amplified from genomic DNA by means of the immunoSEQ Assay, a bias-controlled multiplex PCR. The paper's data handling went like this. Within the assay, amplification of reference gene primers was used to estimate how many nucleated cells each sample contained. Sequence reads were collapsed and filtered to measure the absolute abundance of every unique TCRbeta CDR3 rearrangement. For each sample, productive Simpson clonality was calculated as the square root of Simpson's diversity index over productive rearrangements. The immuneACCESS repertoire file appears here via TCRdb, limited to in-frame rearrangements. These files lack a portion of the clones; in checked studies, under half of the deficit traces to unresolved V genes, and the cause of the others is not known. V, J and clone size are taken as reported in that table, and D and trimming were inferred from the DNA itself. Recorded for this sample are about 64,000 clones; 86% of them occurred a single time. The top ten clones comprise about 3.5% of the sample.

The collaborating institutions used their own protocols to collect whole blood in K2EDTA tubes. For TCRbeta analysis, collaborators shipped samples in one of three forms: frozen whole blood, isolated PBMCs, or DNA extracted from either of those sample types. The paper's findings and limits, for the study overall: Clinical and demographic metadata were provided uncurated, with the amount varying by source and participant.

The material sequenced was peripheral blood. The clonotype originates from a man aged 50-59 years with active COVID-19.

The sequence in DNA is TGTGCCTGGAGGCGCAGGGGGAATGATGGCTACACCTTC. Protein translation: CAWRRRGNDGYTF. This chain joins TRBV30 to TRBJ1-2; 7 bases in the junction line up with TRBD1. The germline V end is reduced by 3 bases and the J end by 6 bases; junction bases left unmatched: 7. From the germline V gene (reference sequence), CDR1 is GTSNPN and CDR2 is SVGIG. The CDR3 numbers 13 residues from cysteine through phenylalanine. The kept DNA is CDR3 alone, 39 bases in frame from the first base.